The entry that follows covers one T cell receptor (beta chain) sequence. Its binding antigen is unknown. No quality values exist for individual bases; no much larger clone is one base distant. These data belong to a study of CD4 and CD8 cells across lung adenocarcinoma regions (dated by TCRdb to the late 2010s). Background on the whole study: The study compared tumor centers with tumor margins to examine intratumor heterogeneity of the T cell receptor repertoire.

CDR1 and CDR2 are read off the germline V gene as SGHVS and FNYEAQ. Unmatched junction bases come to 13, with V trimmed by 4 bases and J by 1 base. Inclusive of the bounding cysteine and phenylalanine, the CDR3 is 18 residues long. Solely the CDR3 DNA is kept, with 54 bases framed from the first base. The library came from PCR. The sequencing machine was a HiSeq X Ten. TCRdb reprocessed the public reads (quality trimming at Q25 with fastp, clone calling with MiXCR) and kept in-frame beta chains. Rows are combined by CDR3 protein, so each entry shows the most common genes and DNA. The sample profile shows under 4,000 distinct CDR3 sequences; about 64% of them were found once. The top ten hold more than 15% of the sample. The donors were patients who had localized lung adenocarcinoma, which is a subtype of non-small cell lung cancer. These samples came from the margins of localized lung adenocarcinomas. For TCR repertoire analysis, CD8+ T cells from tumor tissue were profiled apart from CD4+ T cells.

The sequence derives from a female donor with lung adenocarcinoma. The CD4 and CD8 labels of this study may be unreliable. The specimen sequenced was CD8+ T cells from the margin of a lung tumor. The cell subset or site label for this specimen denotes: tumor margin region. The sequence links TRBV7-6 to TRBJ2-3; the junction holds 8 bases that match TRBD2. The CDR3 region reads CASSSAGGVPAGTDTQYF. The DNA reads TGTGCCAGCAGCTCCGCCGGGGGGGTCCCCGCGGGCACAGATACGCAGTATTTT.